Below, 30 T cell receptor beta chains from the same sample are listed, as sequenced in a study of kidney transplant recipient with SARS-CoV-2 infection (dated by TCRdb to the early 2020s). Sequencing used an Illumina MiSeq. TCRdb handled the public reads itself, with Q25 trimming in fastp and clone calling in MiXCR, and kept productive beta chains. Each entry merges the rows of one CDR3 protein and shows their most common DNA and genes. Counted in this sample were some 220,000 distinct CDR3 sequences; more than 25% of them appeared once. The top ten clones comprise less than 8.5% of the sample. The intended sense of this specimen's time point label: pre-pandemic baseline sample and day 111 after first positive SARS-CoV-2 test. The sequenced sample was a blood sample, obtained at baseline and between days 110 and 120 from a kidney transplant recipient. The receptors were gathered from a male patient aged 30 to 39 who had COVID-19 and was a kidney transplant recipient. After a transplant, certain T cells may trace back to the graft donor.

On this clonotype: Possible read error: a much larger clone is one base away. This chain connects TRBV11-2 to TRBJ1-6, with 10 bases matching TRBD1. The germline gives CDR1 SGHAT, CDR2 FQNNGV. The CDR3 totals 15 residues. Here the CDR3 reads CAGSLGTGVNSPLHF. The CDR3 region has the DNA TGTGCCGGCAGCCTAGGGACAGGGGTTAATTCACCCCTCCACTTT.

This clonotype was found many times. The chain has TRBV25-1 and TRBJ1-1; D remains unclear. Germline CDR1 is MGHDK and CDR2 is SYGVNS. The CDR3 covers 15 residues. Deletions cut 3 bases from V and 3 bases from J, with 14 bases between. For the CDR3, the DNA is TGTGCCAGCAGTGATGCGTTTGTGGAGTACACTGAAGCTTTCTTT. It specifies CASSDAFVEYTEAFF.

V is TRBV28 and J is TRBJ2-4, with 8 bases identical to TRBD2. Germline V CDR1 and CDR2: MDHEN, SYDVKM. V lost 10 bases and J lost 1; bases outside the gene matches: 9. The CDR3 has 15 residues. This CDR3 is CATGGGAGAKNIQYF. Written as DNA, the CDR3 is TGTGCCACCGGGGGGGGGGCCGGCGCCAAAAACATTCAGTACTTC.

The table lists this clonotype with a few counts. This chain connects TRBV2 to TRBJ2-3, with 11 bases lining up with TRBD2. With 9 bases clipped from V and 4 bases from J, the junction kept 6 bases outside the gene matches. This CDR3 region has 14 residues. The germline CDR1 and CDR2 sequences are SNHLY and FYNNEI. CDR3 region: CASGSGGAPDTQYF. DNA for the CDR3: TGTGCCAGTGGTAGCGGGGGGGCCCCAGATACGCAGTATTTT.

As regards this clonotype: This could be a read error, since a much larger clone is one nucleotide away. The chain couples TRBV25-1 to TRBJ2-7; TRBD1 might be the D (6 bases). V shed 7 bases and J shed 0 bases, with 10 bases lying between them. This CDR3 spans 13 amino acids. Per germline, CDR1 MGHDK and CDR2 SYGVNS. DNA for the CDR3: TGTGCCAGCAATGCAGGGGCCTCCTACGAGCAGTACTTC. It encodes CASNAGASYEQYF.

The table lists this clonotype with many counts. CDR3 residues: CASSYVPPIFGHHQPQHF. The DNA of the CDR3 is TGTGCCAGCAGCTATGTGCCTCCCATTTTTGGGCATCATCAGCCCCAGCATTTT. The chain uses TRBV3-1 and TRBJ1-5; D uncertain. This CDR3 has 18 amino acids. V was trimmed by 5 bases and J by 5 bases, leaving 25 bases between them. Germline V gene data show CDR1 as LGHDT and CDR2 as YNNKEL (reference sequence). Full variable domain (rest looked up from reference TRBV3-1 and TRBJ1-5): DTAVSQTPKYLVTQMGNDKSIKCEQNLGHDTMYWYKQDSKKFLKIMFSYNNKELIINETVPNRFSPKSPDKAHLNLHINSLELGDSAVYFCASSYVPPIFGHHQPQHFGDGTRLSIL.

This clonotype was observed at least ten times. CDR3: CASSHQRGGATGELFF. The CDR3 nucleotides are TGTGCCAGCAGCCATCAAAGGGGGGGTGCCACCGGGGAGCTGTTTTTT. This chain joins TRBV3-1 and TRBJ2-2, with TRBD2 as a possible D gene (7 bases). V gave up 3 bases and J gave up 4 bases, with 15 bases separating them. The CDR3 is made up of 16 amino acids. Looked up from germline, CDR1 is LGHDT and CDR2 is YNNKEL (reference sequence).

V usage is TRBV15 and J usage is TRBJ2-1; TRBD2 matches 10 bases. V shed 4 bases, J shed 6 bases, and the junction held 6 bases outside the gene matches. CDR3 size: 15 residues. Germline lookup yields CDR1 LNHNV and CDR2 YYDKDF (reference sequence). CDR3 sequence: CATSKGTSEFNEQFF. CDR3 sequence (DNA): TGTGCCACCAGCAAGGGGACTAGCGAGTTCAATGAGCAGTTCTTC.

Worth noting for this clonotype: It may be a read error: a sequence one base away is much more abundant. This sequence joins TRBV9 and TRBJ2-2; tentatively, D is TRBD2 (5 bases). CDR3 size: 12 residues. Germline V gives CDR1 SGDLS, CDR2 YYNGEE. CDR3 loop: CASSVVDGELLF. Here the CDR3 DNA reads TGTGCCAGCAGCGTAGTGGACGGGGAGCTGCTTTTT. Complete variable domain (other parts from reference TRBV9 and TRBJ2-2): DSGVTQTPKHLITATGQRVTLRCSPRSGDLSVYWYQQSLDQGLQFLIQYYNGEERAKGNILERFSAQQFPDLHSELNLSSLELGDSALYFCASSVVDGELLFGEGSRLTVL.

There are many counts of this clonotype. This sequence joins TRBV19 and TRBJ1-5, with 7 nucleotides matching TRBD1. This CDR3 has 16 amino acids. Trimming at V came to 1 base and at J to 3 bases, leaving 6 bases not matched to a gene. CDR1 LNHDA and CDR2 SQIVND come from the germline V gene (reference sequence). CDR3 DNA sequence: TGTGCCAGTAGTATAGTCAGGGGGACAGACAATCAGCCCCAGCATTTT. This sequence encodes CASSIVRGTDNQPQHF.

V is TRBV19 and J is TRBJ2-2; a possible D gene is TRBD2 (5 bases). This CDR3 region has 20 residues. The V gene's germline CDR1 is LNHDA and CDR2 SQIVND (reference sequence). Trimming cost V 2 bases and J 0 bases, with 22 bases left between them. Written as DNA, the CDR3 is TGTGCCAGTAGTATATCGCCGGGAATAGAGGGAGAGCCGAACACCGGGGAGCTGTTTTTT. This codes for CASSISPGIEGEPNTGELFF.

Regarding this clonotype: This could be a read error, since a much larger clone is one nucleotide away. The chain carries TRBV20-1 and TRBJ1-2, with 7 bases that match TRBD1. The CDR3 length is 14 residues. The V gene end was trimmed by 6 bases and the J gene end by 4 bases; junction bases not matched to a gene: 11. Germline CDR1 DFQATT, CDR2 SNEGSKA (reference sequence). The CDR3, as DNA: TGCAGTGCCCTCAGGGGGGGCGCTTTCTATGGCTACACCTTC. Translating it yields CSALRGGAFYGYTF.

This clonotype was observed many times. The CDR3 nucleotides are TGTGCCAGCAGCTTAGGGACTAGCGAAAGCACAGATACGCAGTATTTT. The encoded protein is CASSLGTSESTDTQYF. The chain carries TRBV7-7 and TRBJ2-3; 9 nucleotides agree with TRBD2. V was clipped by 1 base and J by 0 bases; unmatched bases: 2. Germline CDR1 reads SSHAT; CDR2 reads FNYEAQ (reference sequence). This CDR3 comprises 16 residues.

Turning to this clonotype: A much larger clonotype is one base distant, so this may be a read error. V and J are TRBV21-1 and TRBJ2-3. TRBV21-1 is given as a pseudogene. The CDR3 loop spans 17 amino acids. The CDR3 DNA reads as TGTGCCAGCAGATTGTTCATAGCTACAGTCGTGCAAGATACGCAGTATTTT. The encoded protein is CASRLFIATVVQDTQYF.

Comment on this clonotype: A junction end diverges from the germline sequence, so it may reflect a read error. The rearrangement uses TRBV6-2 or TRBV6-3 and TRBJ1-5; D gene unclear. Germline lookup yields CDR1 MNHEY and CDR2 SVGEGT. The CDR3 runs to 14 residues. DNA of the CDR3: TGCGCCAGCGGCCCCCACGGGGGCAATCAGCCCCAGCATTTT. It is translated as CASGPHGGNQPQHF.

This clonotype was seen only a few times. The chain recombines TRBV20-1 with TRBJ1-2, with 8 bases fitting TRBD1. Trimming cost V 3 bases and J 6 bases; bases outside gene matches: 12. CDR3 size: 15 residues. Germline assignment: CDR1 DFQATT and CDR2 SNEGSKA (reference sequence). The CDR3: CSASDPGGISDGYTF. In DNA, the CDR3 is TGCAGTGCTAGTGATCCAGGGGGCATATCGGATGGCTACACCTTC.

This clonotype was observed at least ten times. The V call is TRBV24-1, the J call TRBJ1-2; D not certain. This CDR3 has 14 amino acids. The germline CDR1 and CDR2 sequences are KGHDR and SFDVKD. V lost 0 bases to trimming and J lost 8 bases, with 12 bases between them. The CDR3 is CATSDLLSSGGYTF. For the CDR3, the DNA is TGTGCCACCAGTGATTTGCTCAGCTCCGGCGGCTACACCTTC.

This clonotype was counted a single time. A much larger clone sits a single nucleotide away, making a read error possible. This rearrangement joins TRBV3-1 to TRBJ2-7, with 8 bases identical to TRBD2. The last part of the DNA fits TRBJ2-5 better; the J call may be wrong. Germline V CDR1 and CDR2: LGHDT, YNNKEL (reference sequence). The CDR3 is made up of 16 amino acids. For the CDR3, the DNA is TGTGCCAGCAGCCAAGAAGATGCGGGGGGTGAAGAGACCCAGTACTTC. Translated, it gives CASSQEDAGGEETQYF.

Ten or more counts support this clonotype. The chain uses TRBV4-2 and TRBJ2-1, with 14 bases lining up with TRBD2. Unmatched junction bases numbered 8, after V lost 8 bases and J lost 8 bases. Germline V CDR1 and CDR2: LGHNA, YNFKEQ. The length of the CDR3 is 15 residues. The CDR3 loop is CASGGTSGSEDEQFF. DNA of the CDR3: TGTGCCAGCGGAGGGACTAGCGGGAGTGAGGATGAGCAGTTCTTC.

Points on this clonotype: Since a much larger clone is just one base distant, this may be a read error. The chain is built from TRBV7-6 and TRBJ2-4, with D hard to call. The tail of the sequence fits TRBJ2-7 better, so the J call may be wrong. This CDR3 is built from 15 residues. Germline assignment: CDR1 SGHVS and CDR2 FNYEAQ. The DNA for the CDR3 is TGTGCCAGCAGCCCAGGCAGTTTTTCACCCTACGAGCAGTACTTC. Translation gives CASSPGSFSPYEQYF.

Turning to this clonotype: This may be a read error: a much more frequent sequence differs by one nucleotide. The V call is TRBV21-1, the J call TRBJ2-3. TRBV21-1 is a documented pseudogene. CDR3 length: 17 amino acids. The CDR3 loop reads CASRGNVATVMQDTRYF. In nucleotides, the CDR3 is TGTGCCAGCAGAGGCAACGTAGCTACAGTCATGCAAGATACGCGGTATTTT.

The chain links TRBV24-1 to TRBJ2-1, with unresolved D. The germline CDR1 and CDR2 sequences are KGHDR and SFDVKD. The CDR3 is 12 amino acids. V was shortened by 4 bases and J by 5 bases, with 5 bases between the two germline ends. The CDR3 nucleotides are TGTGCCACCAGTGAGATCAACAATGAGCAGTTCTTC. It translates to CATSEINNEQFF.

To note about this clonotype: This may be a read error, as it is one base from a much larger clone. J is TRBJ1-2 and V is TRBV7-3, with D unclear. This CDR3 comprises 13 residues. Per the germline V gene, CDR1 is SGHTA and CDR2 is FQGTGA. The CDR3 spells CAGSLGPFYGYTF. The CDR3 DNA sequence: TGTGCCGGCAGTCTGGGTCCGTTCTATGGCTACACCTTC.

This clonotype was seen at least ten times. The gene calls are TRBV3-1 and TRBJ2-6, with D perhaps TRBD1 (5 bases). Germline V CDR1 and CDR2: LGHDT, YNNKEL (reference sequence). This CDR3 comprises 19 residues. V was cut by 0 bases and J by 8 bases, with 23 bases left in between. The CDR3 DNA follows: TGTGCCAGCAGCCAAGAGACAGTCCCGTGGTATAGTAGGACCAACGTCCTGACTTTC. This codes for CASSQETVPWYSRTNVLTF.

This clonotype was counted ten times or more. This sequence joins TRBV12-2 and TRBJ2-2; TRBD2, the table's D call, lacks a check against the DNA. TRBV12-2 is a documented pseudogene. This CDR3 spans 17 amino acids. The CDR3 DNA follows: TGTGCAAGTCGCCGCACGTGGGCGGGAGGGCCCCCCGGGGAGCTGTTTTTT. This sequence encodes CASRRTWAGGPPGELFF.

As to this clonotype: This may come from a read error, since a much larger clone is one base off. The chain is built from TRBV5-4 and TRBJ1-2; D is ambiguous. CDR3 size: 16 residues. Germline lookup yields CDR1 SGHNT and CDR2 YYREEE (reference sequence). The CDR3 sequence: CASGRRVPGKTYGYAF. DNA of the CDR3: TGTGCCAGCGGGAGGCGCGTACCAGGAAAGACCTATGGCTACGCCTTC.

This clonotype was seen more than once but under ten times. A read error is possible here, since a much larger clone lies one base away. The chain recombines TRBV7-1 with TRBJ1-2; D is undetermined. TRBV7-1 is flagged as an ORF with uncertain function. The CDR3 spans 17 residues. Trimming stripped 5 bases from V and 4 bases from J, with 23 bases between. DNA of the CDR3: TGTGCCAGCAGCAGAGAGTATCACGAGGGAAAGACCTATGGCTACACCTTC. Its protein is CASSREYHEGKTYGYTF.

This clonotype occurred many times. One end of the junction fails to match germline, which may point to a read error. This sequence joins TRBV15 and TRBJ1-2; no reliable D call. The CDR3 consists of 17 residues. Germline CDR1 is LNHNV and CDR2 is YYDKDF (reference sequence). DNA of the CDR3: TGTGCCACCAGCGGACTAGAAAGGTGTGGAAAGACCTATGGCTACACATTC. Protein product: CATSGLERCGKTYGYTF.

This clonotype was recorded many times. The CDR3 coding sequence is TGTGCCAGCAGAGCACAGGGTGGGGGTAACTATGGCTACACCTTC. It specifies CASRAQGGGNYGYTF. The V gene is TRBV28, the J gene TRBJ1-2; D perhaps matches TRBD1 (6 bases). V lost 6 bases and J lost 1, with 15 bases in between. The germline V gene encodes CDR1 MDHEN and CDR2 SYDVKM. The CDR3 runs 15 residues.

This clonotype was detected ten times or more. CDR3 coding DNA: TGTGCCAGCAGTTCCCCTGACAGATGGGGTGAAGCTTTCTTT. This codes for CASSSPDRWGEAFF. This chain uses TRBV28 with TRBJ1-1, with a weak D call TRBD1 (5 bases). The CDR3 sequence is 14 residues long. Trimming removed 4 bases at V and 7 bases at J, with 16 bases between. From germline, CDR1 is MDHEN and CDR2 SYDVKM.